This T cell receptor beta chain stems from a study of blood T cell repertoires in COVID-19 (dated by TCRdb to 2020 to 2022). Looking at the study overall: Samples covering the acute and convalescent phases of COVID-19 were provided by collaborators in the United States, Italy and Spain. Samples came from the ongoing ImmuneRACE study (first 160 participants) plus 1,254 subjects from 6 global collaborators. Where HLA class I and class II types were available, the types were taken from metadata supplied by the sample provider, not from assay-based typing. Sample metadata almost always included a de-identified subject ID, COVID-19 status, age in years and sex. The prospective study material was composed of cDNA or gDNA derived from T cells, B-cell-depleted T cells, or PBMCs. A freely available public database, intended as a resource for researchers studying the immune response to SARS-CoV-2, is where the repertoires were released. The dataset comprised deeply sampled blood TCRbeta repertoires from subjects exposed to, actively infected with, or recovered from COVID-19. The full study reports these points: How much clinical and demographic metadata was included differed by source and by participant, and the metadata was provided uncurated.

TCRbeta CDR3 regions were amplified from genomic DNA using the immunoSEQ Assay, a bias-controlled multiplex PCR. In the paper's pipeline: Nucleated cell counts per sample were estimated from amplification of reference gene primers within the assay. To quantify the absolute abundance of each unique TCRbeta CDR3 rearrangement, sequence reads were collapsed and filtered. For each sample, productive Simpson clonality was calculated as the square root of Simpson's diversity index across productive rearrangements. As stored in TCRdb, this immuneACCESS dataset retains in-frame rearrangements with V and J assigned. A fraction of the clones does not appear; measured against another copy, unresolved V genes explain less than half of the discrepancy, and the remainder lacks a known reason. V and J calls and clone size follow that table, whereas D and trimming were derived from the DNA. The sample contains roughly 83,000 clones, more than 75% of them found a single time. The top ten clonotypes cover about 8.5% of the sample.

Collaborating institutions collected whole blood in K2EDTA tubes following their own protocols. For TCRbeta analysis, collaborators shipped samples as frozen whole blood, isolated PBMCs, or DNA extracted from either of those sample types. About this clone: No antigen is known for it. No base-level quality is on record; no much larger clone is a single base apart.

The sequence was collected from a man older than 75 with active or convalescent COVID-19. The sample comprised peripheral blood.

The CDR3 loop reads CASSRTSGDEQYV. The nucleotides read TGTGCCAGCAGTAGGACCAGCGGAGACGAGCAGTACGTC. This receptor chain uses TRBV6-2 or TRBV6-3 and TRBJ2-7, and the D gene may be TRBD2, 5 bases matching. V drops 5 bases and J drops 5 bases, leaving 13 bases in between. The CDR3 measures 13 amino acids from cysteine to valine. The read is trimmed to its CDR3 DNA, 39 bases read in frame from base 1. From a lookup of the germline V gene, CDR1 and CDR2 are MNHEY and SVGEGT.